Each of the 3 T cell receptor beta chains below was sequenced from the same sample in a study of PD-1 blockade in classical Hodgkin lymphoma (dated by TCRdb to 2018 to 2021). Receptor libraries were prepared by the immunoSEQ multiplex PCR assay. TCRdb's version of the immuneACCESS table is confined to in-frame rearrangements and falls short of the full clone set. An unresolved V gene accounts for under half of the shortfall where checked; the remainder is of unknown origin. The sample table contains 15,000 to 20,000 clones; only one count was recorded for more than 75% of them. The top ten constitute 20% of the sample. Taken with the paper, the label for time point translates to: cycle 4 day 1 (C4D1), after less than 7 weeks of nivolumab. Relapse after autologous stem cell transplantation had occurred in all trial patients, and cohorts A, B and C were distinguished by prior brentuximab vedotin exposure.

The specimen comprised peripheral blood mononuclear cells (PBMCs), sampled before the fourth cycle of nivolumab. The receptors derive from a human donor with classical Hodgkin lymphoma.

The gene calls are TRBV7-9 and TRBJ1-6; 8 nucleotides line up with TRBD1. The germline V gene has CDR1 SEHNR and CDR2 FQNEAQ (reference sequence). After removal of 1 base from V and 3 bases from J, the junction contained 5 bases not matched to a gene. The CDR3 spans 17 residues. The DNA of the CDR3 is TGTGCCAGCAGCTTAGGATCACAGGGGGTCTATAATTCACCCCTCCACTTT. Its translation: CASSLGSQGVYNSPLHF.

V is TRBV4-3 and J is TRBJ2-1; no definite D call. The germline gives CDR1 LGHNA, CDR2 YSLEER. V was shortened by 0 bases and J by 3 bases, with 9 bases between the two germline ends. This CDR3 has 15 amino acids. CDR3 DNA sequence: TGCGCCAGCAGCCAAGAGAGATCCTTCTACAATGAGCAGTTCTTC. Translating it yields CASSQERSFYNEQFF.

This chain joins TRBV5-1 and TRBJ2-5; D may correspond to TRBD1 or TRBD2 (5 bases each). V was clipped by 4 bases and J by 2 bases, with 12 bases between them. Germline lookup yields CDR1 SGHRS and CDR2 YFSETQ. The CDR3 sequence is 14 residues long. CDR3 DNA sequence: TGCGCCAGCAGCCTAGGGACGAGGCAAGAGACCCAGTACTTC. Residues: CASSLGTRQETQYF.